This passage covers 5 T cell receptor beta chains from one sample sequenced in a study of T-cell reconstitution after alpha-beta-depleted transplantation in children. Unique molecular identifiers were used in preparing the TCRbeta library. TCRdb re-analysed the PCR reads in MiXCR, keeping a single row per CDR3 protein. The table shows around 380,000 distinct CDR3 sequences, with about a tenth occurring only once. The sample in question was PBMCs from the stem cell graft donor, obtained from the stem cell graft. The receptors stem from a human donor who donated a stem cell graft to a child with acute myeloid leukemia.

At least ten counts were recorded for this clonotype. The chain uses TRBV20-1 and TRBJ2-3, with 7 bases identical to TRBD2. The length of the CDR3 is 14 residues. Germline loops: CDR1 DFQATT, CDR2 SNEGSKA (reference sequence). With V trimmed by 6 bases and J by 1 base, 7 bases remained unmatched. DNA of the CDR3: TGCAGTGCCGATGGACTAGAACGCACAGATACGCAGTATTTT. Translating gives CSADGLERTDTQYF.

At least ten counts were recorded for this clonotype. The chain links TRBV24-1 to TRBJ2-1, with D perhaps matching TRBD2 (7 bases). The V gene lost 4 bases and the J gene lost 8 bases, with 14 bases spanning the gap. The CDR3 sequence is 14 residues long. CDR1 is KGHDR, CDR2 SFDVKD, per germline. This CDR3 is CATSDPRGGDEQFF. The CDR3 DNA reads TGTGCCACCAGTGACCCTAGGGGGGGCGATGAGCAGTTCTTC.

This clonotype was found a few times. This chain links TRBV6-4 with TRBJ2-3; D possibly corresponds to TRBD2 (7 bases). CDR3 length: 15 amino acids. CDR1 and CDR2 (germline): MRHNA, SNTAGT. V was shortened by 2 bases and J by 6 bases, with 15 bases between the two germline ends. The CDR3 DNA reads TGTGCCAGCAGTGACGGAGGGGGGGCCGATGATACGCAGTATTTT. This encodes CASSDGGGADDTQYF.

The chain recombines TRBV7-6 with TRBJ2-6; D call uncertain. Germline V CDR1 and CDR2: SGHVS, FNYEAQ. The V and J ends lost 5 bases and 6 bases respectively, with 5 bases between them. The CDR3 has 12 residues. The CDR3 region has the DNA TGTGCCAGCAGCCCTGAGGCCAACGTCCTGACTTTC. Its translation: CASSPEANVLTF.

V and J are TRBV7-8 and TRBJ2-4; D possibly corresponds to TRBD2 (5 bases). Deletions cut 2 bases from V and 9 bases from J, with 11 bases between. CDR1 is SGHVS, CDR2 FQNEAQ, per germline. The CDR3 length is 13 residues. CDR3 DNA: TGTGCCAGCAGCTTAAGAGGGATCGGCATTCAGTACTTC. Its translation is CASSLRGIGIQYF.